Listed below are T cell receptor beta chains from one sample, sequenced in a study of patients and donors after allogeneic stem cell transplantation. TCRdb independently ran MiXCR on the RT-PCR reads; one entry per CDR3 protein. The sample yields about 25,000 distinct CDR3 sequences, more than 8% seen once. The sample taken for sequencing was blood, either unsorted or a sorted T cell fraction (not recorded which). Source of these receptors: a human donor who was either an allogeneic HSCT recipient or a stem cell or donor lymphocyte infusion donor (not recorded which). It is not recorded whose cells these are; they may come from a transplant donor. Both conserved end residues are part of each CDR3. The D gene is left open where the match is weak. The size field is filled for only some rows; it gives once, few, many or a size class.

>.|few|TRBJ2-7|TRBV29-1
TGCAGCGTTCGTCAGGCCCCGTCCGACGAGCAGTACTTC
CSVRQAPSDEQYF
>.|many|TRBJ2-3|TRBV6-6
TGTGCCAGCAGTATATACCCAGGGACGCAGTATTTT
CASSIYPGTQYF
>TRBD1|many|TRBJ2-5|TRBV12-3/TRBV12-4
TGTGCCAGCACCCCGACAGGGTTGGAGACCCAGTACTTC
CASTPTGLETQYF
>.|.|TRBJ2-3|TRBV5-1
TGCGCCAGCAGCCGGAACGGGGCCAGCACAGATACGCAGTATTTT
CASSRNGASTDTQYF
>TRBD2|.|TRBJ2-5|TRBV3-1
TGTGCCAGCAGGCCCGGACTAGCGGGGGGTCAAGAGACCCAGTACTTC
CASRPGLAGGQETQYF
>TRBD2|.|TRBJ2-1|TRBV7-3
TGTGCCAGCAGCTCGACTAGCGGGAGGGTGAAGTTCTTC
CASSSTSGRVKFF
>.|many|TRBJ1-5|TRBV6-1
TGTGCCAGCAGCGACCAGGAGAATAGCAATCAGCCCCAGCATTTT
CASSDQENSNQPQHF
>TRBD2|few|TRBJ2-1|TRBV13
TGTGCCAGCAGCTTTCCGCCGGGGCGGGAGGGCCCGGATGAGCAGTTCTTC
CASSFPPGREGPDEQFF
>.|many|TRBJ1-4|TRBV20-1
TGCAGTGCTAGAGTTCCCGCAACTAATGAAAAACTGTTTTTT
CSARVPATNEKLFF
>.|few|TRBJ2-4|TRBV6-5
TGTGCCAGCAGTTACGGCTCGGCCTCAAACATTCAGTACTTC
CASSYGSASNIQYF
>.|many|TRBJ1-1|TRBV20-1
TGCAGTGCTCAAAGGGGCAGCCGGAACACTGAAGCTTTCTTT
CSAQRGSRNTEAFF
>.|.|TRBJ2-7|TRBV15
TGTGCCACCAGCAGGGGGCCGACACCCTACGAGCAGTACTTC
CATSRGPTPYEQYF
>TRBD1|.|TRBJ2-2|TRBV11-2
TGTGCCAGCAGCTTAGGGTGGGGGCAGGGGGCGCGCACCGGGGAGCTGTTTTTT
CASSLGWGQGARTGELFF
>.|many|TRBJ1-2|TRBV29-1
TGCAGCGTTGGAGTGGAGGGCCTCTTTGGCTACACCTTC
CSVGVEGLFGYTF
>.|many|TRBJ2-2|TRBV7-9
TGTGCCAGCAGCTTAAGGGGTTGGGGCCGGCGCACCGGGGAGCTGTTTTTT
CASSLRGWGRRTGELFF